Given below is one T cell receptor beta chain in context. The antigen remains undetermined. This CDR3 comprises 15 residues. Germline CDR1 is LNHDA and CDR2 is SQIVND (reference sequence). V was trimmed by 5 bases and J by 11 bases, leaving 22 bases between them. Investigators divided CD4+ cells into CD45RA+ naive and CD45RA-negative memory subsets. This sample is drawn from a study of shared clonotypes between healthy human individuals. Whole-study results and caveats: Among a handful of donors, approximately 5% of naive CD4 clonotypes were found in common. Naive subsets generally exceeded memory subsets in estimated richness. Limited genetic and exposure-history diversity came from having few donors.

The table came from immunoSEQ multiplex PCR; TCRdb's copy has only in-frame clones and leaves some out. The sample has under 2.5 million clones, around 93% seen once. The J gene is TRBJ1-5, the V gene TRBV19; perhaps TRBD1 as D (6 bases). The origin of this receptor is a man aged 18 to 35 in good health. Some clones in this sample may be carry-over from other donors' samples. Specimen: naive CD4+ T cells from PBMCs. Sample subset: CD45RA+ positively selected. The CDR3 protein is CASSPPRGQGRTQHF. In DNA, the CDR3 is TGTGCCAGTAGTCCCCCCAGGGGCCAGGGCAGGACCCAGCATTTT.